The rows below give T cell receptor beta chains drawn from one sample of a study of early T cells in non-severe SARS-CoV-2 infection. Using its own MiXCR run on the 5' RACE reads, TCRdb lists one record per CDR3 protein. Among approximately 50,000 distinct CDR3 sequences listed, less than 9.5% were seen once. Sequencing was done on a sample of whole blood. The origin of the receptors is an adult who was a healthcare worker with PCR-confirmed SARS-CoV-2 infection or an uninfected control (not recorded which). Both conserved end residues are part of each CDR3. D genes are given only for firm matches. The size entry is marked missing in some rows and otherwise reads once, few, many or a size class.

J gene: TRBJ2-7
V gene: TRBV9
clone size: few
D gene: TRBD2
CDR3 DNA: TGTGCCAGCAGCGCCATGCTTAGCGGGAGCTCCGGCGAGCAGTACTTC
CDR3 protein: CASSAMLSGSSGEQYF

J gene: TRBJ2-7
V gene: TRBV12-3/TRBV12-4
clone size: many
D gene: NA
CDR3 DNA: TGTGCCAGCAGTTTACAACCTCGACAGGGAGGCGAGCAGTACTTC
CDR3 protein: CASSLQPRQGGEQYF

J gene: TRBJ2-7
V gene: TRBV20-1
clone size: NA
D gene: TRBD2
CDR3 DNA: TGCAGTGCTCATACTAGCGCCTCCTACGAGCAGTACTTC
CDR3 protein: CSAHTSASYEQYF

J gene: TRBJ2-3
V gene: TRBV11-2
clone size: NA
D gene: NA
CDR3 DNA: TGTGCCAGCAGCTATCCGATGGGGTTCACAGATACGCAGTATTTT
CDR3 protein: CASSYPMGFTDTQYF

J gene: TRBJ2-7
V gene: TRBV18
clone size: few
D gene: NA
CDR3 DNA: TGTGCCAGCTCACCAGGAGGAAACTACGAGCAGTACTTC
CDR3 protein: CASSPGGNYEQYF

J gene: TRBJ2-7
V gene: TRBV5-1
clone size: few
D gene: NA
CDR3 DNA: TGCGCCAGCAGCTTGGGGCAGTCCACTGAGGTGCAGTACTTC
CDR3 protein: CASSLGQSTEVQYF

J gene: TRBJ2-7
V gene: TRBV29-1
clone size: many
D gene: NA
CDR3 DNA: TGCAGCGTTGAAGTGGTCCGGGACGGCTACTACGAGCAGTACTTC
CDR3 protein: CSVEVVRDGYYEQYF

J gene: TRBJ2-4
V gene: TRBV5-1
clone size: NA
D gene: TRBD1
CDR3 DNA: TGCGCCAGCAGCACGGGACAGTACCTAACCAAAAACATTCAGTACTTC
CDR3 protein: CASSTGQYLTKNIQYF

J gene: TRBJ2-1
V gene: TRBV6-1
clone size: many
D gene: TRBD2
CDR3 DNA: TGTGCCAGCAGTGGGGGACTAGCGGGAGTCAATGAGCAGTTCTTC
CDR3 protein: CASSGGLAGVNEQFF

J gene: TRBJ2-1
V gene: TRBV6-1
clone size: few
D gene: NA
CDR3 DNA: TGTGCCAGCAACCCGTGGACAGCTTACAATGAGCAGTTCTTC
CDR3 protein: CASNPWTAYNEQFF

J gene: TRBJ1-3
V gene: TRBV4-1
clone size: few
D gene: NA
CDR3 DNA: TGCGCCAGCAGCCACCCCCAGGCCTCTGGAAACACCATATATTTT
CDR3 protein: CASSHPQASGNTIYF

J gene: TRBJ1-5
V gene: TRBV27
clone size: few
D gene: TRBD1
CDR3 DNA: TGTGCCAGCAGCCCGACAGGGGGCGTTGGCAATCAGCCCCAGCATTTT
CDR3 protein: CASSPTGGVGNQPQHF

J gene: TRBJ1-5
V gene: TRBV10-2
clone size: few
D gene: NA
CDR3 DNA: TGCGCCAGCGCTGACGGTCCCCTCAATCAGCCCCAGCATTTT
CDR3 protein: CASADGPLNQPQHF

J gene: TRBJ1-1
V gene: TRBV7-9
clone size: NA
D gene: NA
CDR3 DNA: TGTGCCAGCAGCGCCCCACCGGCTTTCTTT
CDR3 protein: CASSAPPAFF

J gene: TRBJ2-7
V gene: TRBV7-2
clone size: few
D gene: NA
CDR3 DNA: TGTGCCAGCAGCTTCGGCAACTACGAGCAGTACTTC
CDR3 protein: CASSFGNYEQYF

J gene: TRBJ2-2
V gene: TRBV5-1
clone size: NA
D gene: NA
CDR3 DNA: TGCGCCAGCAGCTTAAACCTACAGGTCACCGGGGAGCTGTTTTTT
CDR3 protein: CASSLNLQVTGELFF

J gene: TRBJ1-2
V gene: TRBV20-1
clone size: NA
D gene: NA
CDR3 DNA: TGCAGTGCTTTGAAAAATATCGCCTTC
CDR3 protein: CSALKNIAF

J gene: TRBJ2-1
V gene: TRBV2
clone size: NA
D gene: NA
CDR3 DNA: TGTGCCAGCAGCCCTACTAGCTACAATGAGCAGTTCTTC
CDR3 protein: CASSPTSYNEQFF

J gene: TRBJ2-1
V gene: TRBV28
clone size: few
D gene: TRBD2
CDR3 DNA: TGTGCCAGCAGTTCGGGCGGGAGGGCCATCAATGAGCAGTTCTTC
CDR3 protein: CASSSGGRAINEQFF

J gene: TRBJ2-7
V gene: TRBV11-2
clone size: few
D gene: NA
CDR3 DNA: TGTGCCAGCACCGGTATCGAAGGCGCCTACGAGCAGTACTTC
CDR3 protein: CASTGIEGAYEQYF

J gene: TRBJ1-6
V gene: TRBV6-5
clone size: many
D gene: NA
CDR3 DNA: TGTGCCAGCAGTCCCGAGGTCAGGTCCGGTTCACCCCTCCACTTT
CDR3 protein: CASSPEVRSGSPLHF

J gene: TRBJ2-3
V gene: TRBV10-3
clone size: NA
D gene: NA
CDR3 DNA: TGTGCCATCAAAGCCCCTACTAGTTCCGGCACAGATACGCAGTATTTT
CDR3 protein: CAIKAPTSSGTDTQYF

J gene: TRBJ2-7
V gene: TRBV2
clone size: NA
D gene: NA
CDR3 DNA: TGTGCCAGCAGTGTAAGCTTCTCCTACGAGCAGTACTTC
CDR3 protein: CASSVSFSYEQYF

J gene: TRBJ1-5
V gene: TRBV2
clone size: NA
D gene: TRBD1
CDR3 DNA: TGTGCCAGCACGGGACAGGGTAACAGCAATCAGCCCCAGCATTTT
CDR3 protein: CASTGQGNSNQPQHF

J gene: TRBJ2-7
V gene: TRBV5-1
clone size: NA
D gene: TRBD1
CDR3 DNA: TGCGCCAGCAGCCCTACGACAGGGTTGTACGAGCAGTACTTC
CDR3 protein: CASSPTTGLYEQYF

J gene: TRBJ2-1
V gene: TRBV28
clone size: many
D gene: TRBD2
CDR3 DNA: TGTGCCAGCGGTCGAGCTACTAGCGGGGGGTGGAGTGAGCAGTTCTTC
CDR3 protein: CASGRATSGGWSEQFF

J gene: TRBJ2-3
V gene: TRBV7-3
clone size: NA
D gene: NA
CDR3 DNA: TGTGCCAGCAGTCAACAAGGGCGAGAGACAGATACGCAGTATTTT
CDR3 protein: CASSQQGRETDTQYF

J gene: TRBJ1-2
V gene: TRBV3-1
clone size: NA
D gene: TRBD1
CDR3 DNA: TGTGCCAGCAGCCAGCGTCACAGGGGGCGCGGGGGCTACACCTTC
CDR3 protein: CASSQRHRGRGGYTF

J gene: TRBJ2-1
V gene: TRBV30
clone size: few
D gene: TRBD2
CDR3 DNA: TGTGCCTGGAGCCTTAGCGGGGGAAGATACAATGAGCAGTTCTTC
CDR3 protein: CAWSLSGGRYNEQFF

J gene: TRBJ2-3
V gene: TRBV29-1
clone size: many
D gene: NA
CDR3 DNA: TGCAGCGTTGACGCGCAGTATTTT
CDR3 protein: CSVDAQYF

J gene: TRBJ2-1
V gene: TRBV2
clone size: NA
D gene: NA
CDR3 DNA: TGTGCTCCAGCTGGGACAAGCAACAATGAGCAGTTCTTC
CDR3 protein: CAPAGTSNNEQFF

J gene: TRBJ2-1
V gene: TRBV7-3
clone size: NA
D gene: NA
CDR3 DNA: TGTGCCAGCAGCTCACGGGGAGGTAGCGGCAACAATGAGCAGTTCTTC
CDR3 protein: CASSSRGGSGNNEQFF

J gene: TRBJ2-2
V gene: TRBV6-2/TRBV6-3
clone size: NA
D gene: TRBD2
CDR3 DNA: TGTGCCACCACGACAAATCCTAGCGGGAGCAGGGGCGGGGAGCTGTTTTTT
CDR3 protein: CATTTNPSGSRGGELFF

J gene: TRBJ2-2
V gene: TRBV2
clone size: few
D gene: NA
CDR3 DNA: TGTGCCAGCAGTGAATACGCAGGGCCAGGCGGGGAGCTGTTTTTT
CDR3 protein: CASSEYAGPGGELFF

J gene: TRBJ2-3
V gene: TRBV19
clone size: NA
D gene: TRBD2
CDR3 DNA: TGTGCCAGTAGTCACGGGACTAGCGGGGGAGTCGGGCTACATACGCAGTATTTT
CDR3 protein: CASSHGTSGGVGLHTQYF

J gene: TRBJ2-2
V gene: TRBV28
clone size: few
D gene: TRBD2
CDR3 DNA: TGTGCCAGCAGTTCAATCCGGACTAGCGGGTACACCGGGGAGCTGTTTTTT
CDR3 protein: CASSSIRTSGYTGELFF

J gene: TRBJ1-5
V gene: TRBV7-2
clone size: few
D gene: NA
CDR3 DNA: TGTGCCAGCAGCCGGGTGGGGAGCAATCAGCCCCAGCATTTT
CDR3 protein: CASSRVGSNQPQHF

J gene: TRBJ2-1
V gene: TRBV29-1
clone size: many
D gene: TRBD2
CDR3 DNA: TGCAGCGTTGCGGGCACTAGCGAGAAGTACAATGAGCAGTTCTTC
CDR3 protein: CSVAGTSEKYNEQFF

J gene: TRBJ2-6
V gene: TRBV6-5
clone size: few
D gene: TRBD2
CDR3 DNA: TGTGCCAGCAGTTACGAACTAGCGGGATTCTCTGGGGCCAACGTCCTGACTTTC
CDR3 protein: CASSYELAGFSGANVLTF

J gene: TRBJ2-1
V gene: TRBV5-1
clone size: NA
D gene: NA
CDR3 DNA: TGCGCCAGCAGCTCACGGCTGGGAGGAGAGCAGTTCTTC
CDR3 protein: CASSSRLGGEQFF

J gene: TRBJ2-7
V gene: TRBV12-3/TRBV12-4
clone size: many
D gene: TRBD2
CDR3 DNA: TGTGCCAGCAGCCAATCCGATCTTCGGGGACTAGTTTCCTACGAGCAGTACTTC
CDR3 protein: CASSQSDLRGLVSYEQYF

J gene: TRBJ1-1
V gene: TRBV28
clone size: NA
D gene: NA
CDR3 DNA: TGTGCCAGCAGAGTGCCAGGGATGAACACTGAAGCTTTCTTT
CDR3 protein: CASRVPGMNTEAFF

J gene: TRBJ1-1
V gene: TRBV29-1
clone size: many
D gene: NA
CDR3 DNA: TGCAGCGTTGAATCGGGGGGTTCGGCCGAAGCTTTCTTT
CDR3 protein: CSVESGGSAEAFF

J gene: TRBJ2-3
V gene: TRBV29-1
clone size: NA
D gene: NA
CDR3 DNA: TGCAGCGTTGAAGTCCACGGACAGAACATTGGACGGAGGCCAGATACGCAGTATTTT
CDR3 protein: CSVEVHGQNIGRRPDTQYF

J gene: TRBJ1-1
V gene: TRBV18
clone size: NA
D gene: NA
CDR3 DNA: TGTGCCAGCTCAAGGGGGAGCGACACTGAAGCTTTCTTT
CDR3 protein: CASSRGSDTEAFF

J gene: TRBJ1-2
V gene: TRBV29-1
clone size: NA
D gene: TRBD1
CDR3 DNA: TGCAGCGTTGGGACAGGCTATGGCTACACCTTC
CDR3 protein: CSVGTGYGYTF

J gene: TRBJ1-2
V gene: TRBV25-1
clone size: many
D gene: TRBD1
CDR3 DNA: TGTGCCAGCAGTGGGGTTGGGGACAGGGGGAATCTCTACACCTTC
CDR3 protein: CASSGVGDRGNLYTF

J gene: TRBJ2-1
V gene: TRBV19
clone size: NA
D gene: NA
CDR3 DNA: TGTGCCAGTAGTCCAGGGAGGGGGTACAATGAGCAGTTCTTC
CDR3 protein: CASSPGRGYNEQFF

J gene: TRBJ2-6
V gene: TRBV20-1
clone size: many
D gene: NA
CDR3 DNA: TGCAGTGCTAAAAACCCCATCTCTGGGGCCAACGTCCTGACTTTC
CDR3 protein: CSAKNPISGANVLTF

J gene: TRBJ2-5
V gene: TRBV18
clone size: NA
D gene: NA
CDR3 DNA: TGTGCCAGCTCGCCTAGCGTAGAGACCCAGTACTTC
CDR3 protein: CASSPSVETQYF